This T cell receptor (beta chain) came from a study of cytomegalovirus exposure and HLA in healthy donors. The CDR3 is made up of 15 amino acids. CDR1 is MRHNA, CDR2 SNTAGT, per germline. V shed 3 bases and J 6 bases; nucleotides not matched to a gene: 1. Note on this clone: Antigen specificity is unknown.

Broader study findings: The authors confirmed in vitro that three CMV-associated chains were specific for CMV antigens. Another analysis was done later, and it associated roughly 15,000 TCR beta sequences with HLA alleles at 0.05 false discovery rate. Investigators reported some 150 TCR beta chains as tied to cytomegalovirus. Most TCRs appeared rarely, but some public TCRs recurred in many donors.

In the PCR, 60 Vbeta and 13 Jbeta primers were used. The assay was immunoSEQ multiplex PCR, and TCRdb's table has in-frame clones only and misses some. The repertoire holds 150,000 to 200,000 clones, about three quarters seen once, with just under 6.5% in the top ten. This receptor was obtained from a man aged 40-50 years in good health and CMV-seropositive. The sample consisted of PBMCs. The chain joins TRBV6-4 to TRBJ2-1; 14 nucleotides line up with TRBD2. CDR3 sequence reads: CASSEGTSGSNEQFF. CDR3 DNA: TGTGCCAGCAGTGAGGGGACTAGCGGGAGCAATGAGCAGTTCTTC.